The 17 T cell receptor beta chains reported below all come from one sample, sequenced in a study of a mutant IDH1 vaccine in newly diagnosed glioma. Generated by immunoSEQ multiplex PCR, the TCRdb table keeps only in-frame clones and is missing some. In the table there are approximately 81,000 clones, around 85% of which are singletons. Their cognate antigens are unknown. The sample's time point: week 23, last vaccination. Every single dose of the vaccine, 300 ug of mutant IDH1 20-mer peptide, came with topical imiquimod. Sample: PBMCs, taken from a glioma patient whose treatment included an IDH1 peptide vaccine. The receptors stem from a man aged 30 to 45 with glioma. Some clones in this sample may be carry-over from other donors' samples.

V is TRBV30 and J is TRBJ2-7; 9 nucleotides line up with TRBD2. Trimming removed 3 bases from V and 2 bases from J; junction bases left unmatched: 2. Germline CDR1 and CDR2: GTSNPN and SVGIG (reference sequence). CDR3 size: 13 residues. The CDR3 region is CAWSAGGPYEQYF. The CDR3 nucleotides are TGTGCCTGGAGCGCGGGAGGGCCCTACGAGCAGTACTTC.

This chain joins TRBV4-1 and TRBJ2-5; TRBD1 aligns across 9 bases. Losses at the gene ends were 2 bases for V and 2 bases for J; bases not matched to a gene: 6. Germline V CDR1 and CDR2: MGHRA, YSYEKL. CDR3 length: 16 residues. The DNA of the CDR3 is TGCGCCAGCAGCCAACCCCCCGGGACAGGGCAAGAGACCCAGTACTTC. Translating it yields CASSQPPGTGQETQYF.

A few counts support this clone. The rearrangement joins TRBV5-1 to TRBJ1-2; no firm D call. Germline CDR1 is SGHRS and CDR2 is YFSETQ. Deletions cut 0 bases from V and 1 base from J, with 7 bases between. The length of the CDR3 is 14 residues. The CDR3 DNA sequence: TGCGCCAGCAGCTTGGATGGGAGTAACTATGGCTACACCTTC. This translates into CASSLDGSNYGYTF.

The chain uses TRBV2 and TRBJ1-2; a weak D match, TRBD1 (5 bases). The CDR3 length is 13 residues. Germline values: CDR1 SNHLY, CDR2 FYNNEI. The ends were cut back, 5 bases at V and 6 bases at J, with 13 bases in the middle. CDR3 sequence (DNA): TGTGCCAGCAGTCCCCAGGGATCGCATGGCTACACCTTC. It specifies CASSPQGSHGYTF.

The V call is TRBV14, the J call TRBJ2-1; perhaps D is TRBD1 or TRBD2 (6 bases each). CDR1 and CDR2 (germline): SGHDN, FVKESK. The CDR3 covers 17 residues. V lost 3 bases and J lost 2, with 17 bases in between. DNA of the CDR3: TGTGCCAGCAGCCATGCACGAGGGGGGCTCCCCTACAATGAGCAGTTCTTC. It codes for CASSHARGGLPYNEQFF.

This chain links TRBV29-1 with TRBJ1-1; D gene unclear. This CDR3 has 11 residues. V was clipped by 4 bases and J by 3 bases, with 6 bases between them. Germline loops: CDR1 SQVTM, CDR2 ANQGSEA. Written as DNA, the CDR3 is TGCAGCGTTGTCGGGTACACTGAAGCTTTCTTT. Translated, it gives CSVVGYTEAFF.

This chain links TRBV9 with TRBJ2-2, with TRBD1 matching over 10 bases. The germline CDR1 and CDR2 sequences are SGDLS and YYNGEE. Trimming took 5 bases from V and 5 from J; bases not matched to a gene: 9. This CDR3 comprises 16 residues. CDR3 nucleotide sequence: TGTGCCAGCAGTCAGCGGGACAGGGGATATACCGGGGAGCTGTTTTTT. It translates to CASSQRDRGYTGELFF. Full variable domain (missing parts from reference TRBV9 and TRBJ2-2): DSGVTQTPKHLITATGQRVTLRCSPRSGDLSVYWYQQSLDQGLQFLIQYYNGEERAKGNILERFSAQQFPDLHSELNLSSLELGDSALYFCASSQRDRGYTGELFFGEGSRLTVL.

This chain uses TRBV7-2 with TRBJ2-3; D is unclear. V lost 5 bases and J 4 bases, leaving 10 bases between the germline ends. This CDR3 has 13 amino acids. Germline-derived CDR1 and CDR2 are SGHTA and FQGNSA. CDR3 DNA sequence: TGTGCCAGCAGCCGCGTCAGTGCAGATACGCAGTATTTT. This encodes CASSRVSADTQYF.

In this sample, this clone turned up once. The DNA for the CDR3 is TGCGCCAGCAGCCAAGATGGGCCAGGGGCTGGAAACACCATATATTTT. Translated, it gives CASSQDGPGAGNTIYF. The chain employs TRBV4-3 and TRBJ1-3; D may be TRBD1 (6 bases). CDR1 and CDR2 (germline): LGHNA, YSLEER. Trimming took 0 bases from V and 2 from J, leaving 11 bases between them. The CDR3 is 16 residues long.

Here the CDR3 reads CASSYGSAQYF. The CDR3 bases are TGTGCCAGCAGTTACGGGAGCGCGCAGTACTTC. This rearrangement joins TRBV27 to TRBJ2-7; tentatively, D is TRBD2 (6 bases). V lost 4 bases and J 9 bases, leaving 10 bases between the germline ends. CDR3 length: 11 residues. Germline CDR1 reads MNHEY; CDR2 reads SMNVEV (reference sequence).

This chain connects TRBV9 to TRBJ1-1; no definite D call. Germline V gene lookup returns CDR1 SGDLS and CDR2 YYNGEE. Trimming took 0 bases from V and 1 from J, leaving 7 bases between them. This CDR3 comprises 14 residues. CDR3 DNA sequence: TGTGCCAGCAGCGTAGCTCCAGAGAACACTGAAGCTTTCTTT. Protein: CASSVAPENTEAFF.

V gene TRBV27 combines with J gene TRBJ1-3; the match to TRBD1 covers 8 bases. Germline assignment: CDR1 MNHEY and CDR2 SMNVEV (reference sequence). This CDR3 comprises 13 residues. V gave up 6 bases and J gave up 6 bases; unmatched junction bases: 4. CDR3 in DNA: TGTGCCAGCAGAGGACAGGGTGTAAACACCATATATTTT. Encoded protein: CASRGQGVNTIYF.

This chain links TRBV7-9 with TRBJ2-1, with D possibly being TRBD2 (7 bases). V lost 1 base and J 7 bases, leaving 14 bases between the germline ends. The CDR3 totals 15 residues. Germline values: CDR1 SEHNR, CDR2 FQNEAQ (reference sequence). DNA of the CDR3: TGTGCCAGCAGCTTAGGAGGGGGAGGGAGGAATGAGCAGTTCTTC. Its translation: CASSLGGGGRNEQFF.

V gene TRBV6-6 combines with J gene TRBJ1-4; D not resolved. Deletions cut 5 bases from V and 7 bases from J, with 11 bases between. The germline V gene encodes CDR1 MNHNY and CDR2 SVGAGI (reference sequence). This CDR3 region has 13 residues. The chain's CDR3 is CASSQPLGEKLFF. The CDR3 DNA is TGTGCCAGCAGTCAACCATTAGGTGAAAAACTGTTTTTT.

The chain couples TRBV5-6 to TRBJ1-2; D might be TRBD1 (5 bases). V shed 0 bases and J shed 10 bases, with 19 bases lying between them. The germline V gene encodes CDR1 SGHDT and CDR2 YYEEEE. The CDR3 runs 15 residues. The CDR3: CASSLGGVTVNDYTF. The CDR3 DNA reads TGTGCCAGCAGCTTGGGGGGCGTGACGGTGAACGACTACACCTTC.

The CDR3 DNA reads as TGCGCCAGCAGCTCCGTTCCTGGGGCAGATACGCAGTATTTT. Translating it yields CASSSVPGADTQYF. J is TRBJ2-3 and V is TRBV5-1, with D unresolved. The V and J ends lost 3 bases and 4 bases respectively, with 12 bases between them. Germline CDR1 and CDR2: SGHRS and YFSETQ. This CDR3 spans 14 amino acids.

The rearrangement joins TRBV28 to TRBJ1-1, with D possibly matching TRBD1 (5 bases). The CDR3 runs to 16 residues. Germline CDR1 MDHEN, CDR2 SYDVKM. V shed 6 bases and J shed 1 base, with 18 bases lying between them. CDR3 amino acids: CASSFTPGRSNTEAFF. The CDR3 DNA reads TGTGCCAGCAGCTTTACTCCGGGACGTTCGAACACTGAAGCTTTCTTT.